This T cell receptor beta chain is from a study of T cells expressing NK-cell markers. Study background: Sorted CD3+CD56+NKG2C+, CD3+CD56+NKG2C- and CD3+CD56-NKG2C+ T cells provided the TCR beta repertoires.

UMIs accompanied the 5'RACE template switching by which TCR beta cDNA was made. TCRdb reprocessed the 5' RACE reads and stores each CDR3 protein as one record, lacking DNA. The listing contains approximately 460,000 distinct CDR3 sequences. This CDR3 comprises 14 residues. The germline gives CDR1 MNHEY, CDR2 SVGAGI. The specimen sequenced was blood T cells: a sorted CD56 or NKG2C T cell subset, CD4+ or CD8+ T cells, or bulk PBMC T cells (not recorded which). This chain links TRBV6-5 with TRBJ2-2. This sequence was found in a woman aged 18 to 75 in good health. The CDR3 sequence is CASRLQVGTGELFF.